What follows are 9 T cell receptor beta chains derived from one specimen sequenced in a study of spatial heterogeneity in lung cancer. As to time point: sample taken at primary tumor resection. Whole RNA obtained from tumor, nontumor lung or frozen PBMC underwent sequencing without sorting. TCRdb reprocessed the 5' RACE reads with MiXCR, giving one entry per CDR3 protein. Among about 44,000 distinct CDR3 sequences, roughly 13% were seen once, and the ten largest hold 50% to 70%. Sequenced here: PBMCs, sampled at surgery. These receptors were collected from a male donor with early-stage non-small cell lung cancer.

This chain links TRBV12-3 or TRBV12-4 with TRBJ2-2; perhaps TRBD1 as D (5 bases). The V gene lost 5 bases and the J gene lost 4 bases, with 14 bases spanning the gap. The CDR3 is made up of 15 amino acids. CDR3 protein: CASSPDTRGTGELFF. The CDR3 region has the DNA TGTGCCAGCAGTCCGGACACGCGAGGCACCGGGGAGCTGTTTTTT.

The table lists this clonotype with a few counts. J is TRBJ2-1 and V is TRBV20-1; 10 bases are shared with TRBD2. Germline V lookup: CDR1 DFQATT, CDR2 SNEGSKA (reference sequence). V was clipped by 1 base and J by 7 bases; unmatched bases: 1. The CDR3 runs 13 residues. Here the CDR3 DNA reads TGCAGTGCTAGAGCACTAGCGGGGAATGAGCAGTTCTTC. Translated: CSARALAGNEQFF.

This clonotype was found a few times. The chain uses TRBV10-2 and TRBJ1-4; maybe TRBD1 (5 bases). CDR1 and CDR2 from the germline V gene are WSHSY and SAAADI. Trimming took off 10 bases at V and 6 bases at J, with 12 bases between the two ends. The CDR3 runs 12 residues. CDR3 region: CATSGPDEKLFF. As DNA, the CDR3 is TGCGCCACCTCGGGACCCGATGAAAAACTGTTTTTT.

The CDR3 here is CASRLQGANTEAFF. DNA of the CDR3: TGTGCCAGCAGGCTACAGGGGGCTAACACTGAAGCTTTCTTT. The rearrangement joins TRBV12-3 or TRBV12-4 to TRBJ1-1; TRBD1 agrees at 9 bases. The trim removed 6 bases at V and 2 bases at J, leaving 4 bases unmatched. This CDR3 spans 14 amino acids.

This clonotype was counted a few times. The V call is TRBV5-5, the J call TRBJ1-1; TRBD1 aligns across 9 bases. The CDR3 runs 13 residues. Germline CDR1 reads SGHKS; CDR2 reads YYEKEE (reference sequence). J lost 5 bases, V lost 4 bases, and 3 bases had no gene match. The CDR3 region has the DNA TGTGCCAGCAGCACGGGGACAGGGACTGAAGCTTTCTTT. Translating gives CASSTGTGTEAFF.

The V call is TRBV27, the J call TRBJ2-7; 9 bases match TRBD2. CDR1 and CDR2 from the germline V gene are MNHEY and SMNVEV (reference sequence). The CDR3 sequence is 12 residues long. V was clipped by 6 bases and J by 7 bases; unmatched bases: 4. DNA of the CDR3: TGTGCCAGCAGGACTAGCGGAGGAGAGCAGTACTTC. Its protein is CASRTSGGEQYF.

The chain links TRBV7-8 to TRBJ1-1, with 7 positions matching TRBD1. The germline gives CDR1 SGHVS, CDR2 FQNEAQ. After removal of 2 bases from V and 0 bases from J, the junction contained 6 bases not matched to a gene. This CDR3 comprises 16 residues. CDR3 nucleotides: TGTGCCAGCAGCTTACTCCCGGGACAGCTGAACACTGAAGCTTTCTTT. It codes for CASSLLPGQLNTEAFF.

The chain carries TRBV11-2 and TRBJ2-1; 13 nucleotides line up with TRBD2. CDR3 length: 15 amino acids. J lost 6 bases, V lost 4 bases, and 3 bases had no gene match. CDR1 is SGHAT, CDR2 FQNNGV, per germline. The DNA of the CDR3 is TGTGCCAGCAGCTCACTAGCGGGAGGGCCCAATGAGCAGTTCTTC. Its translation is CASSSLAGGPNEQFF.

V and J are TRBV13 and TRBJ2-2, with no clear D. V shed 3 bases and J shed 3 bases, with 17 bases lying between them. In germline, CDR1 is PRHDT, CDR2 FYEKMQ (reference sequence). This CDR3 is 17 amino acids long. The CDR3 protein is CASSFSNSLDDTGELFF. The CDR3 bases are TGTGCCAGCAGCTTTAGTAATTCCCTCGACGACACCGGGGAGCTGTTTTTT.